A selection of T cell receptor beta chains follows, all from one sample in a study of shared clonotypes between healthy human individuals. Clones were sequenced by immunoSEQ multiplex PCR, and TCRdb holds only the in-frame ones, with some missing. The sample has around 1,900,000 clones; roughly 95% are singletons. The specimen was naive CD8+ T cells from PBMCs. These receptors originate from a man in his late teens or twenties in good health. Some clones in this sample may be carry-over from other donors' samples. Both conserved end residues are part of each CDR3. A D gene is named only where the DNA matches it firmly. Clone size appears in some rows only: once, few, many, or a class for an expanded clone.

clone_size: .
j_call: TRBJ2-7
v_call: TRBV10-1
d_call: .
cdr3_aa: CASSDEVYEQYF
cdr3_nt: TGCGCCAGCAGTGATGAGGTCTACGAGCAGTACTTC

clone_size: .
j_call: TRBJ1-1
v_call: TRBV6-6
d_call: .
cdr3_aa: CASSATASNEAFF
cdr3_nt: TGTGCCAGCAGTGCGACCGCCAGCAACGAAGCTTTCTTT

clone_size: .
j_call: TRBJ1-6
v_call: TRBV6-5
d_call: .
cdr3_aa: CASRPNRPWSPLHF
cdr3_nt: TGTGCCAGCAGGCCTAATAGGCCGTGGTCACCCCTCCACTTT

clone_size: .
j_call: TRBJ2-7
v_call: TRBV4-2
d_call: .
cdr3_aa: CASSQAQGQVDEQYF
cdr3_nt: TGTGCCAGCAGCCAAGCCCAGGGCCAGGTCGACGAGCAGTACTTC

clone_size: .
j_call: TRBJ1-1
v_call: TRBV7-9
d_call: TRBD1
cdr3_aa: CASSQGQGVNTEAFF
cdr3_nt: TGTGCCAGCAGCCAGGGACAGGGGGTGAACACTGAAGCTTTCTTT

clone_size: .
j_call: TRBJ1-1
v_call: TRBV27
d_call: .
cdr3_aa: CASSLWVGTEAFF
cdr3_nt: TGTGCCAGCAGTTTATGGGTGGGGACTGAAGCTTTCTTT

clone_size: .
j_call: TRBJ2-6
v_call: TRBV27
d_call: TRBD2
cdr3_aa: CASSSGLAGGVYSGANVLTF
cdr3_nt: TGTGCCAGCAGCTCGGGACTAGCGGGAGGAGTTTACTCTGGGGCCAACGTCCTGACTTTC

clone_size: .
j_call: TRBJ2-5
v_call: TRBV6-1
d_call: .
cdr3_aa: CASWGREETQYF
cdr3_nt: TGTGCCAGCTGGGGGCGCGAGGAGACCCAGTACTTC

clone_size: .
j_call: TRBJ1-2
v_call: TRBV5-1
d_call: TRBD1
cdr3_aa: CASSLLMQGADYGYTF
cdr3_nt: TGCGCCAGCAGCCTCCTAATGCAGGGGGCTGACTATGGCTACACCTTC

clone_size: .
j_call: TRBJ2-7
v_call: TRBV6-6
d_call: .
cdr3_aa: CASSYSNRESYEQYF
cdr3_nt: TGTGCCAGCAGTTACTCGAACAGGGAGTCCTACGAGCAGTACTTC

clone_size: .
j_call: TRBJ1-2
v_call: TRBV29-1
d_call: .
cdr3_aa: CSVEFSSTDYYGYTF
cdr3_nt: TGCAGCGTTGAATTCTCCAGCACGGATTACTATGGCTACACCTTC

clone_size: .
j_call: TRBJ1-1
v_call: TRBV19
d_call: TRBD1
cdr3_aa: CASSIGQGAYNTEAFF
cdr3_nt: TGTGCCAGTAGTATTGGGCAGGGGGCGTATAACACTGAAGCTTTCTTT

clone_size: .
j_call: TRBJ2-1
v_call: TRBV9
d_call: .
cdr3_aa: CASSALAKYEQFF
cdr3_nt: TGTGCCAGCAGCGCGCTAGCGAAATATGAGCAGTTCTTC

clone_size: once
j_call: TRBJ1-3
v_call: TRBV6-1
d_call: .
cdr3_aa: CASSDRQVVISGNTIYF
cdr3_nt: TGTGCCAGCAGTGATCGACAGGTTGTAATCTCTGGAAACACCATATATTTT

clone_size: .
j_call: TRBJ2-6
v_call: TRBV27
d_call: .
cdr3_aa: CASSLYSAGANVLTF
cdr3_nt: TGTGCCAGCAGTTTATACTCGGCTGGGGCCAACGTCCTGACTTTC

clone_size: .
j_call: TRBJ1-5
v_call: TRBV6-1
d_call: TRBD1
cdr3_aa: CASKTGGQPQHF
cdr3_nt: TGTGCCAGTAAGACAGGGGGTCAGCCCCAGCATTTT